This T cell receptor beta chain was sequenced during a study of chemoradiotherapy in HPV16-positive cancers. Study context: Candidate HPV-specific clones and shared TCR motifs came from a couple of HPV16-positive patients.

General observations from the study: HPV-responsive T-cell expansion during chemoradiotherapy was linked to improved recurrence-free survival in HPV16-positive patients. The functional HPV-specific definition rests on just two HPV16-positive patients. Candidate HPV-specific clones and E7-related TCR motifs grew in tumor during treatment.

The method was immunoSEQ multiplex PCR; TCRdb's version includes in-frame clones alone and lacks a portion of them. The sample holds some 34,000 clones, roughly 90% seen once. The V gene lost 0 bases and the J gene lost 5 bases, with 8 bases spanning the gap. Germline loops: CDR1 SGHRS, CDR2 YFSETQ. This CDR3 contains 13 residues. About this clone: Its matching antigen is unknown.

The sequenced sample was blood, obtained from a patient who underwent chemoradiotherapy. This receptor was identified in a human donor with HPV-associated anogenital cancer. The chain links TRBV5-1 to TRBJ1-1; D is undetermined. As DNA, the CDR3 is TGCGCCAGCAGCTTGGAGGGATGGACTGAAGCTTTCTTT. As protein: CASSLEGWTEAFF.